This T cell receptor beta chain derives from a study of CD8 T cells in ankylosing spondylitis. The CDR3 totals 16 residues. The ends lost 5 bases at V and 0 bases at J; junction bases unmatched: 9. CDR1 and CDR2 from the germline V gene are DFQATT and SNEGSKA (reference sequence). This clonotype was counted only a few times. The antigen is unknown. Study-wide results and limits: A subset of motif variants has previously been described in the synovial fluid and blood of reactive arthritis. Relatively scarce in peripheral blood, disease-linked clones were CD8+. The authors reported significant enrichment of disease-linked clones in matched ankylosing spondylitis synovial fluid. Characteristic of ankylosing spondylitis blood, it appeared, was a TCR beta motif comprising several highly homologous variants.

Quantitative 5'-RACE with molecular barcodes generated TCR beta libraries. TCRdb analysed the 5' RACE reads with MiXCR anew, one entry per CDR3 protein. The table includes approximately 540,000 distinct CDR3 sequences, 12% detected once. Material for sequencing was blood, either unsorted or a sorted T cell fraction (not recorded which). The rearrangement links TRBV20-1 to TRBJ1-3, with 8 bases matching TRBD1. This TCR derives from a male donor with ankylosing spondylitis. As DNA, the CDR3 is TGCAGTGCTCATGAGACAGGGGACTTCTCTGGAAACACCATATATTTT. It is translated as CSAHETGDFSGNTIYF.